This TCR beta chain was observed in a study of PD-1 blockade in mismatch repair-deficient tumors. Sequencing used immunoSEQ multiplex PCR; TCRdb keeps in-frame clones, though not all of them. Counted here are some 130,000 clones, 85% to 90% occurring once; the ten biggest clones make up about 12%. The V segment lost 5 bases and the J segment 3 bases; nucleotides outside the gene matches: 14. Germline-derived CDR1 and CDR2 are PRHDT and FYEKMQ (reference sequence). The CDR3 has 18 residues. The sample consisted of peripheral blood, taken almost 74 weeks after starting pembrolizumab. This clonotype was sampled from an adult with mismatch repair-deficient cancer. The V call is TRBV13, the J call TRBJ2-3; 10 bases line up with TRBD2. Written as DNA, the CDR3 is TGTGCCAGCAGCGACCTCGGTTCTAGCGGGGGCGGTACAGATACGCAGTATTTT. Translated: CASSDLGSSGGGTDTQYF.